This passage covers 25 T cell receptor beta chains from one sample sequenced in a study of shared clonotypes between healthy human individuals. Using immunoSEQ multiplex PCR, the repertoire was profiled, and TCRdb retains in-frame clones only, with some absent. Of about 2.4 million clones detected, around 90% appear once; the ten largest clones hold 0.11% to 0.15%. Sequencing used naive CD4+ T cells sorted from blood. As to subset: CD45RA+ positively selected. These receptors all come from a man aged 18-30 years in good health.

The chain combines TRBV27 with TRBJ1-2; 8 bases line up with TRBD1. Germline loops: CDR1 MNHEY, CDR2 SMNVEV (reference sequence). The CDR3 extends over 16 amino acids. Trimming cost V 4 bases and J 3 bases; bases outside gene matches: 10. The CDR3 is CASSSRGHRTDYGYTF. The CDR3 nucleotides are TGTGCCAGCAGTTCCAGGGGGCATAGAACGGACTATGGCTACACCTTC.

Regarding this clone: Other DNA sequences of this sample code for an identical CDR3. V usage is TRBV7-2 and J usage is TRBJ2-7, with D hard to call. V was cut by 5 bases and J by 3 bases, with 5 bases left in between. This CDR3 comprises 11 residues. CDR1 and CDR2 from the germline V gene are SGHTA and FQGNSA. CDR3 bases: TGTGCCAGCAGCGCTCTCTACGAGCAGTACTTC. Protein product: CASSALYEQYF.

CDR3 DNA: TGTGCCAGCAGCGTAGACGGTGAGGTGAAGGCCCAGTACTTC. It encodes CASSVDGEVKAQYF. This rearrangement joins TRBV9 to TRBJ2-7, with D unresolved. The CDR3 consists of 14 residues. Germline values: CDR1 SGDLS, CDR2 YYNGEE. V was trimmed by 0 bases and J by 10 bases, leaving 17 bases between them.

Of note for this clone: Other DNA sequences from this sample encode an identical CDR3 as well. The chain has TRBV18 and TRBJ2-1; perhaps D is TRBD1 or TRBD2 (5 bases each). The ends were cut back, 3 bases at V and 4 bases at J, with 10 bases in the middle. CDR1 and CDR2 from the germline V gene are KGHSH and LQKENI. The CDR3 covers 14 residues. For the CDR3, the DNA is TGTGCCAGCTCACCGGGACGGACTTACAATGAGCAGTTCTTC. Its translation: CASSPGRTYNEQFF.

CDR3 sequence (DNA): TGTGCCAGTAGTATTACGGCGGAGAGCTCCTACAATGAGCAGTTCTTC. Translation: CASSITAESSYNEQFF. The chain couples TRBV19 to TRBJ2-1; D gene unclear. This CDR3 region has 16 residues. The germline V gene encodes CDR1 LNHDA and CDR2 SQIVND (reference sequence). V lost 3 bases, J lost 0 bases, and 12 bases lay in between.

The chain is built from TRBV25-1 and TRBJ2-7; D remains unclear. The CDR3 is 14 residues long. The V end lost 5 bases, the J end lost 1 base, and 12 bases lay between the germline ends. The germline V gene has CDR1 MGHDK and CDR2 SYGVNS. The CDR3 DNA reads TGTGCCAGCAGTCCCCCTGCGCCTTCCTACGAGCAGTACTTC. Translating gives CASSPPAPSYEQYF.

This chain uses TRBV7-6 with TRBJ2-3; 9 bases match TRBD2. Trimming cost V 4 bases and J 2 bases; bases outside gene matches: 7. Per the germline V gene, CDR1 is SGHVS and CDR2 is FNYEAQ. The CDR3 contains 16 residues. The CDR3 region is CASSSLAGGTTDTQYF. CDR3 nucleotide sequence: TGTGCCAGCAGCTCCCTCGCGGGGGGGACCACAGATACGCAGTATTTT.

The genes are TRBV5-6 and TRBJ2-7; the D is unclear. The CDR3 runs to 14 residues. In germline, CDR1 is SGHDT, CDR2 YYEEEE. Trimming pared 4 bases from V and 0 bases from J, leaving 11 bases between. CDR3 loop: CASSRVSPSYEQYF. In DNA, the CDR3 is TGTGCCAGCAGCCGGGTGTCTCCCTCCTACGAGCAGTACTTC.

The rearrangement links TRBV9 to TRBJ2-7, with D perhaps TRBD2 (6 bases). The germline V and J ends were trimmed by 0 bases and 6 bases, with 19 bases remaining between them. Germline V gene data show CDR1 as SGDLS and CDR2 as YYNGEE. The CDR3 has 16 residues. The CDR3 sequence is CASSVGGGMGLSEQYF. CDR3 sequence (DNA): TGTGCCAGCAGCGTAGGAGGCGGGATGGGACTGAGCGAGCAGTACTTC.

The chain recombines TRBV7-8 with TRBJ2-5; 14 positions match TRBD2. With 3 bases clipped from V and 4 bases from J, the junction kept 10 bases outside the gene matches. Germline V gives CDR1 SGHVS, CDR2 FQNEAQ. The CDR3 has 18 residues. The CDR3 reads CASSLIKTSGREGETQYF. The DNA for the CDR3 is TGTGCCAGCAGCTTGATCAAGACTAGCGGGAGGGAGGGAGAGACCCAGTACTTC.

In regard to this clone: Within the sample, other DNA sequences also encode this same CDR3. The chain uses TRBV18 and TRBJ2-7; D tentatively fits TRBD1 or TRBD2 (5 bases each). Trimming cost V 6 bases and J 0 bases, with 15 bases left between them. Germline assignment: CDR1 KGHSH and CDR2 LQKENI. This CDR3 comprises 15 residues. For the CDR3, the DNA is TGTGCCAGCTCCCCCGGGCAGGGAGACTCCTACGAGCAGTACTTC. It codes for CASSPGQGDSYEQYF.

This chain connects TRBV19 to TRBJ2-7; a weak D match, TRBD2 (5 bases). This CDR3 has 13 amino acids. Germline V gene sequence: CDR1 LNHDA, CDR2 SQIVND (reference sequence). V was shortened by 5 bases and J by 0 bases, with 8 bases between the two germline ends. CDR3 nucleotides: TGTGCCAGTAGTGAGGGAAACTCCTACGAGCAGTACTTC. Its translation: CASSEGNSYEQYF.

The V and J genes are TRBV6-4 and TRBJ1-5, with TRBD1 matching over 11 bases. The V and J ends lost 5 bases and 9 bases, in that order; junction bases with no gene match: 21. Looked up from germline, CDR1 is MRHNA and CDR2 is SNTAGT. CDR3 size: 19 residues. For the CDR3, the DNA is TGTGCCAGCAGTAAACCTATTCCGCCGGGACAGGGGGAGGAAGGGCCCCAGCATTTT. It specifies CASSKPIPPGQGEEGPQHF.

Concerning this clone: Other DNA sequences within the sample encode an identical CDR3. The CDR3 reads CASSLPANTGELFF. CDR3 coding DNA: TGTGCCAGCAGCTTACCAGCGAACACCGGGGAGCTGTTTTTT. The rearrangement links TRBV7-6 to TRBJ2-2; D gene unclear. Trimming removed 2 bases from V and 0 bases from J, with 4 bases in between. Germline CDR1 is SGHVS and CDR2 is FNYEAQ. The CDR3 runs to 14 residues. Full variable domain (missing parts from reference TRBV7-6 and TRBJ2-2): GAGVSQSPRYKVTKRGQDVALRCDPISGHVSLYWYRQALGQGPEFLTYFNYEAQQDKSGLPNDRFSAERPEGSISTLTIQRTEQRDSAMYRCASSLPANTGELFFGEGSRLTVL.

Remarks on this clone: The same CDR3 also results from other DNA sequences found in this sample. The chain employs TRBV28 and TRBJ1-2; TRBD1 matches 10 bases. The CDR3 has 13 amino acids. With 6 bases clipped from V and 5 bases from J, the junction kept 3 bases outside the gene matches. Germline V gives CDR1 MDHEN, CDR2 SYDVKM. CDR3 sequence (DNA): TGTGCCAGCAGCTGGACAGGGGGGTATGGCTACACCTTC. Translating gives CASSWTGGYGYTF.

The chain combines TRBV10-3 with TRBJ2-3; the D gene could be TRBD1 or TRBD2 (6 bases each). The CDR3 totals 14 residues. The V end was cut by 11 bases, the J end by 4 bases, with 19 bases between. CDR1 is ENHRY, CDR2 SYGVKD, per germline. The DNA of the CDR3 is TGTGCCGCCGGGGGCGCCCCGGAGGCAGATACGCAGTATTTT. This sequence encodes CAAGGAPEADTQYF.

The chain joins TRBV10-3 to TRBJ1-5, with a tentative D call TRBD1 (6 bases). Between the trimmed V and J ends, which lost 4 bases and 5 bases, there was a span of 12 bases. Germline V lookup: CDR1 ENHRY, CDR2 SYGVKD. This CDR3 is built from 14 residues. The CDR3 reads CAISGQDKDQPQHF. As DNA, the CDR3 is TGTGCCATCAGTGGACAGGACAAGGATCAGCCCCAGCATTTT.

This clone was counted between two and nine times. The chain uses TRBV29-1 and TRBJ1-5; D is ambiguous. This CDR3 is built from 13 residues. V shed 7 bases and J shed 2 bases, with 12 bases lying between them. The germline V gene has CDR1 SQVTM and CDR2 ANQGSEA. Here the CDR3 reads CSALPGGNQPQHF. The CDR3 DNA follows: TGCAGCGCGTTACCTGGGGGCAATCAGCCCCAGCATTTT. The variable domain in full, with the rest retrieved from reference TRBV29-1 and TRBJ1-5, is SAVISQKPSRDICQRGTSLTIQCQVDSQVTMMFWYRQQPGQSLTLIATANQGSEATYESGFVIDKFPISRPNLTFSTLTVSNMSPEDSSIYLCSALPGGNQPQHFGDGTRLSIL.

The chain recombines TRBV5-1 with TRBJ1-6, with 9 nucleotides matching TRBD1. This CDR3 is built from 15 residues. Per germline, CDR1 SGHRS and CDR2 YFSETQ. With V trimmed by 5 bases and J by 7 bases, 7 bases remained unmatched. The CDR3 reads CASRPGTGKNSPLHF. Here the CDR3 DNA reads TGCGCCAGCAGACCCGGGACAGGGAAAAATTCACCCCTCCACTTT. The full variable domain, its missing parts supplied by reference TRBV5-1 and TRBJ1-6, is KAGVTQTPRYLIKTRGQQVTLSCSPISGHRSVSWYQQTPGQGLQFLFEYFSETQRNKGNFPGRFSGRQFSNSRSEMNVSTLELGDSALYLCASRPGTGKNSPLHFGNGTRLTVT.

Only a few counts were recorded for this clone. Other nucleotide sequences from this sample produce the same CDR3. The chain uses TRBV7-8 and TRBJ2-1, with D hard to call. Germline assignment: CDR1 SGHVS and CDR2 FQNEAQ. Trimming shortened V by 2 bases and J by 5 bases, and 1 base separated the two germline ends. CDR3 length: 11 amino acids. DNA of the CDR3: TGTGCCAGCAGCTTACACAATGAGCAGTTCTTC. Translation gives CASSLHNEQFF.

V is TRBV18 and J is TRBJ2-3; the D is unclear. The CDR3 length is 13 residues. Germline V CDR1 and CDR2: KGHSH, LQKENI. V gave up 2 bases and J gave up 2 bases, with 5 bases separating them. The CDR3 is CASSPDTTDTQYF. CDR3 nucleotides: TGTGCCAGCTCACCAGACACCACAGATACGCAGTATTTT.

The rearrangement joins TRBV6-5 to TRBJ1-1; possible D gene TRBD1, 6 bases. Between the trimmed V and J ends, which lost 5 bases and 10 bases, there was a span of 11 bases. CDR1 is MNHEY and CDR2 is SVGAGI in the germline V gene. The CDR3 covers 11 residues. CDR3 amino acids: CASSQGSRAFF. The CDR3 region has the DNA TGTGCCAGCAGTCAGGGGTCGAGAGCTTTCTTT.

J is TRBJ1-3 and V is TRBV6-5; 9 nucleotides line up with TRBD1. The CDR3 loop spans 15 amino acids. CDR1 is MNHEY and CDR2 is SVGAGI in the germline V gene. Trimming cost V 5 bases and J 4 bases; bases outside gene matches: 6. The CDR3 nucleotides read TGTGCCAGCAGTACCCCGGACAGGGGAGGAAACACCATATATTTT. Protein product: CASSTPDRGGNTIYF.

This chain links TRBV6-5 with TRBJ1-2, with D possibly being TRBD1 (5 bases). Germline-derived CDR1 and CDR2 are MNHEY and SVGAGI. Trimming shortened V by 2 bases and J by 7 bases, and 8 bases separated the two germline ends. The CDR3 has 12 amino acids. The CDR3 here is CASSYDGGGYTF. The CDR3 DNA follows: TGTGCCAGCAGTTACGACGGGGGTGGCTACACCTTC.

This clone was found a few times. CDR3: CASSKGGNTEAFF. CDR3 bases: TGTGCCAGCAGCAAAGGCGGGAACACTGAAGCTTTCTTT. The rearrangement joins TRBV21-1 to TRBJ1-1. TRBV21-1 is an annotated pseudogene. CDR3 length equals 13 residues.